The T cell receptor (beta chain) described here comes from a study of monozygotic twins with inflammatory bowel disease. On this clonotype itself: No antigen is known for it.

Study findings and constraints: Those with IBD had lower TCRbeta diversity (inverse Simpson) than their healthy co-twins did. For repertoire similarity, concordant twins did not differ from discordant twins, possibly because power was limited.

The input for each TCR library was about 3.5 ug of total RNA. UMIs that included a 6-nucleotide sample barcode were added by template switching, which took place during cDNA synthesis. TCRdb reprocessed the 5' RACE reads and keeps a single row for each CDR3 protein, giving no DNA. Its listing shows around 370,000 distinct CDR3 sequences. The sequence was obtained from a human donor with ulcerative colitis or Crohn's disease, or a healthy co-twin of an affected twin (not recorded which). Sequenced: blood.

The CDR3 sequence is CASSYALAGFETQYF. The chain links TRBV6-5 to TRBJ2-5; as DNA is missing, the TRBD2 call by TCRdb cannot be tested. The CDR3 length is 15 residues. CDR1 and CDR2 from the germline V gene are MNHEY and SVGAGI.